This T cell receptor (beta chain) was identified during a study of CD4 T cells in relation to SARS-CoV-2 and coronaviruses. Study-wide context: After around 10 days of antigen culture, PBMC TCR beta CDR3s were sequenced. Regarding the study as a whole: Crossreactive clones expanded significantly less to SARS-CoV-2 than monoreactive clones.

Naive and memory CD4+ T cells were separated from cryopreserved PBMCs. For roughly 11 days, around 99,000 sorted CD4+ cells grew with T cell-depleted PBMCs and CEF. On this clone: The antigen is undetermined.

The CDR3 contains 14 residues. The ends were cut back, 3 bases at V and 5 bases at J, with 14 bases in the middle. Germline lookup yields CDR1 SGHNT and CDR2 YYREEE (reference sequence). The data were produced by immunoSEQ multiplex PCR, yet TCRdb's version contains in-frame clones alone and is incomplete. The table lists some 32,000 clones, under 80% of them singletons. This chain links TRBV5-4 with TRBJ1-2; D is possibly TRBD1 (5 bases). This sequence was found in an adult with COVID-19. The specimen sequenced was memory CD4+ T cells from PBMCs, cultured in vitro. DNA of the CDR3: TGTGCCAGCAGCTGGCAGGGAAGGGGATATGGCTACACCTTC. Amino acids: CASSWQGRGYGYTF.